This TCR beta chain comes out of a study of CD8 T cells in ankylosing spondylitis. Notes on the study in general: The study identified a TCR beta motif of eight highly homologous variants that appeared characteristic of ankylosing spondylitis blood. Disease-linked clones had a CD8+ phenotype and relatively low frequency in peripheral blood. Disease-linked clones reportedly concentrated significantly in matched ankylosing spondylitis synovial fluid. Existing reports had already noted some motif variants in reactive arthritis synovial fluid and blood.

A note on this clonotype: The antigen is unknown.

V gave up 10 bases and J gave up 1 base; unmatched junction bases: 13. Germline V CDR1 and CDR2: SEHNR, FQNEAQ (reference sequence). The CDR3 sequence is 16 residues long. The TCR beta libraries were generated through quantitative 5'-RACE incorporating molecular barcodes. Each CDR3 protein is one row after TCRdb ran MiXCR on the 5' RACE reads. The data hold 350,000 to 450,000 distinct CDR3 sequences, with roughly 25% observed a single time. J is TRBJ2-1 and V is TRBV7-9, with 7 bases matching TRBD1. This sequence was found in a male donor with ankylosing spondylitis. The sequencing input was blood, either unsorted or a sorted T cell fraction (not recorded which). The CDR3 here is CATLRTAGGSYNEQFF. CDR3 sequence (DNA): TGTGCCACCCTCCGAACAGCAGGGGGTTCCTACAATGAGCAGTTCTTC. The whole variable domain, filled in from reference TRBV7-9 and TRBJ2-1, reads DTGVSQNPRHKITKRGQNVTFRCDPISEHNRLYWYRQTLGQGPEFLTYFQNEAQLEKSRLLSDRFSAERPKGSFSTLEIQRTEQGDSAMYLCATLRTAGGSYNEQFFGPGTRLTVL.